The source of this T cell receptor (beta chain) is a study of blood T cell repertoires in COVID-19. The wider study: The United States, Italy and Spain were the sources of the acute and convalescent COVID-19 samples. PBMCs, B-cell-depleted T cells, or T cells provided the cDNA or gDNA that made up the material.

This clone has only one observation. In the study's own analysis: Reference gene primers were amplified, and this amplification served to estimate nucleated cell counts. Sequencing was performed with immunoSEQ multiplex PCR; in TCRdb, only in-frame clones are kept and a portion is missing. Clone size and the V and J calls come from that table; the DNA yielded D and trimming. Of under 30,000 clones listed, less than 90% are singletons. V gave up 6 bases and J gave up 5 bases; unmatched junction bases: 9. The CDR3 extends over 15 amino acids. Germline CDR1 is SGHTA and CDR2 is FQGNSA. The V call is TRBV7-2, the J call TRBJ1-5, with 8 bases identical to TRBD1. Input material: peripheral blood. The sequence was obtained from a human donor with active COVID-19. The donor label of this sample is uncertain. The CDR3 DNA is TGTGCCAGCAGTTCCGACAGGGGAACGGATCAGCCCCAGCATTTT. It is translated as CASSSDRGTDQPQHF.